The source of this T cell receptor (beta chain) is a study of cytomegalovirus exposure and HLA in healthy donors. This clone was recorded once. The antigen remains undetermined. Study results and limitations: For most TCR beta V segments, an earlier analysis put the productive rate at about 87% or about 30% of the time. Analysis was carried out at a later point, and it linked a missense DCLRE1C variant to TCR beta V- and J-gene trimming. Associated with cytomegalovirus, according to the listing, were 150 to 200 TCR beta chains. Other equally common chains were less clonally expanded than HLA-associated TCR beta chains, a later analysis showed.

The PCR ran on 60 Vbeta and 13 Jbeta primers. TCRdb's copy holds only in-frame clones and misses some; the assay was immunoSEQ multiplex PCR. The profile covers approximately 170,000 clones, with over 70% appearing a single time and about 1.6% taken by the ten largest. The origin of this receptor is a woman in her late teens or twenties in good health and CMV-seronegative. Sequencing used PBMCs.

The CDR3, as DNA: TGTGCCAGCAGCTTAGACCCGACTAGGTACAATGAGCAGTTCTTC. It is translated as CASSLDPTRYNEQFF. J is TRBJ2-1 and V is TRBV11-3; D is perhaps TRBD2 (6 bases). Per germline, CDR1 SGHNT and CDR2 YENEEA. V was cut by 0 bases and J by 4 bases, with 10 bases left in between. CDR3 size: 15 residues. The variable domain in full, with the rest retrieved from reference TRBV11-3 and TRBJ2-1, is EAGVVQSPRYKIIEKKQPVAFWCNPISGHNTLYWYLQNLGQGPELLIRYENEEAVDDSQLPKDRFSAERLKGVDSTLKIQPAELGDSAVYLCASSLDPTRYNEQFFGPGTRLTVL.